This TCR beta chain was sequenced during a study of beta chain features in type 1 diabetes. Study details: Age, gender, cell numbers and subset yield matched between patients and controls.

This clone has more than one count but fewer than ten. Every isolated RNA sample was fully reverse transcribed, so sequencing captured expressed TCRB transcripts. The protocol was immunoSEQ multiplex PCR, while the TCRdb copy is restricted to in-frame clones and leaves out a portion. This sample yields under 300,000 clones, of which 8% are seen a single time; roughly 0.94% belongs to the top ten. There are 16 residues in the CDR3. The V segment lost 4 bases and the J segment 2 bases; nucleotides outside the gene matches: 4. Looked up from germline, CDR1 is SGHTA and CDR2 is FQGNSA. The receptor was derived from a woman aged 18-29 years in good health. Sequences were obtained from central memory CD4+ T cells from blood. The chain combines TRBV7-2 with TRBJ2-2, with 10 positions matching TRBD1. The CDR3: CASSWGDRGNTGELFF. The CDR3 DNA reads as TGTGCCAGCAGCTGGGGGGACAGGGGAAACACCGGGGAGCTGTTTTTT.